What follows is one TCR beta chain and its context. Its antigen remains unidentified. The data were obtained in a study of T cell repertoires in cytomegalovirus infection. General study results and limits: Ex vivo, HLA-C-restricted CMV-specific TCR beta clonotypes prevailed over the rest of the response.

V gave up 1 base and J gave up 9 bases, with 10 bases separating them. The CDR3 loop spans 13 amino acids. Germline V gene sequence: CDR1 SGHTA, CDR2 FQGNSA. MiXCR, run by TCRdb on the reads, gives a single entry per CDR3 protein. The repertoire holds about half a million distinct CDR3 sequences, with roughly 34% as singletons. This chain links TRBV7-2 with TRBJ1-5; D is unresolved. This clonotype was sampled from a human donor in good health (CMV status not recorded). Some clones in this sample may be carry-over from other donors' samples. The sequencing here drew on cultured PBMCs, taken from culture after CMV antigen stimulation. DNA for the CDR3: TGTGCCAGCAGCTTAGAGGCATGGGGGCCCCAGCATTTT. It encodes CASSLEAWGPQHF.